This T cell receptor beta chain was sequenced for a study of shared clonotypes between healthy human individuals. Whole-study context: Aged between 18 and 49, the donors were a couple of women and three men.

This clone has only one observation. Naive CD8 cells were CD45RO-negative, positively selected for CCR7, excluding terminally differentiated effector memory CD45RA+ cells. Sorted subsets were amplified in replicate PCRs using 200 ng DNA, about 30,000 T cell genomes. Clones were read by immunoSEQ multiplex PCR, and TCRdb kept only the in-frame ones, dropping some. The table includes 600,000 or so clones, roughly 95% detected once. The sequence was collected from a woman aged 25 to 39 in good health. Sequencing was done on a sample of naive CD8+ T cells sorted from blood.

CDR3 protein: CASSPRDRGSSPLHF. CDR3 sequence (DNA): TGTGCCAGCAGCCCTCGGGACAGGGGGAGTTCACCCCTCCACTTT. J is TRBJ1-6 and V is TRBV6-5, with 11 positions matching TRBD1. The CDR3 extends over 15 amino acids. With V trimmed by 6 bases and J by 9 bases, 7 bases remained unmatched. Per the germline V gene, CDR1 is MNHEY and CDR2 is SVGAGI.